Listed below are T cell receptor beta chains from one sample, sequenced in a study of OX40 agonist ivuxolimab in advanced cancers. The repertoire was sequenced with immunoSEQ multiplex PCR; TCRdb's copy has only in-frame clones and lacks some. The profile covers tens of thousands of clones, with approximately 82% appearing a single time and under 45% taken by the ten largest. The sample here was CD4+ or CD8+ T cells sorted from blood, taken in a trial of the OX40 agonist ivuxolimab. The origin of the receptors is an adult with an advanced solid tumor such as melanoma, head and neck, liver or kidney cancer. Each CDR3 is given without its conserved first and last residue. The order of the fields is V gene, clone size, CDR3 protein. Size is stated for part of the rows, as once, few or many counts, or as a class when the clone is expanded.

TRBV5-1	.	ASRTSGTNTGELF
TRBV20-1	.	SVGYEKLF
TRBV2	.	ASSDPQAEEKLF
TRBV2	.	ASTAQYSGNTIY
TRBV5-5	.	ASSLRGDAVSYNEQF
TRBV2	once	ASSPPFTDTQY
TRBV9	.	ASSVAPLAGGGELF
TRBV18	.	ASSPNGRPETQY
TRBV11-3	.	ASSSGLAVTDTQY
TRBV27	.	ASHKGRQGRHLGYGYT
TRBV6-4	.	ASSDTLYNEQF
TRBV6-6	.	ASSPRGSLGGEQF
TRBV6-1	.	ASSDPDRINQPQH
TRBV5-1	.	ASSSPSVYNEQF